Detailed here is one TCR beta chain. Its antigen is not known. Germline V gives CDR1 SEHNR, CDR2 FQNEAQ (reference sequence). The V and J ends lost 1 base and 2 bases respectively, with 9 bases between them. CDR3 length: 14 amino acids. The method was immunoSEQ multiplex PCR; TCRdb's version includes in-frame clones alone and lacks a portion of them. The repertoire holds tens of thousands of clones, with 94% as singletons. Anyone with autoimmune disease history or systemic immunosuppression was excluded. These data belong to a study of OX40 agonist ivuxolimab in advanced cancers. About the study: A diagnosis of hepatocellular carcinoma, melanoma, renal cell or head and neck cancer was present in dose-escalation patients. Patients were under 90% male with ages about 20 to 79, mean 60. Findings and limits, study-wide: Both blood CD4+ and CD8+ T cells showed clonal growth by week 6 at 0.1 to 3.0 mg/kg.

The sequence derives from an adult with an advanced solid tumor such as melanoma, head and neck, liver or kidney cancer. The sequences come from CD4+ or CD8+ T cells sorted from blood, collected in a trial of the OX40 agonist ivuxolimab. The rearrangement joins TRBV7-9 to TRBJ2-7; D perhaps matches TRBD2 (6 bases). Written as DNA, the CDR3 is TGTGCCAGCAGCTTAGGGGGGAGGCCCTACGAGCAGTACTTC. Translation: CASSLGGRPYEQYF. Using reference TRBV7-9 and TRBJ2-7 for the parts outside the CDR3, the full variable domain is DTGVSQNPRHKITKRGQNVTFRCDPISEHNRLYWYRQTLGQGPEFLTYFQNEAQLEKSRLLSDRFSAERPKGSFSTLEIQRTEQGDSAMYLCASSLGGRPYEQYFGPGTRLTVT.